Below, 28 T cell receptor beta chains from the same sample are listed, as sequenced in a study of T cell responses to AZD1222 COVID-19 vaccine. The assay was immunoSEQ multiplex PCR, and TCRdb's table has in-frame clones only and misses some. The top ten clones hold 5.4% of a sample with 120,000 to 150,000 clones, around 90% of them seen once. Sequenced material: peripheral blood, taken 28 days after the second dose of the MenACWY control vaccine. The receptors stem from an adult who received the MenACWY meningococcal vaccine as a control.

The chain employs TRBV4-2 and TRBJ1-3; D is possibly TRBD1 (5 bases). The V end lost 0 bases, the J end lost 2 bases, and 8 bases lay between the germline ends. The CDR3 has 15 residues. Germline V gives CDR1 LGHNA, CDR2 YNFKEQ. The CDR3 spells CASSQDRVTGNTIYF. CDR3 nucleotide sequence: TGTGCCAGCAGCCAAGACAGGGTTACTGGAAACACCATATATTTT.

Only a few counts were recorded for this clone. The sample carries other DNA sequences with the same CDR3. J is TRBJ1-2 and V is TRBV2; 8 bases align to TRBD1. The germline V gene encodes CDR1 SNHLY and CDR2 FYNNEI. This CDR3 has 12 residues. The V segment lost 5 bases and the J segment 5 bases; nucleotides outside the gene matches: 1. The CDR3 region has the DNA TGTGCCAGCAGTCGACAGGGGTATGGCTACACCTTC. Translated: CASSRQGYGYTF. Full variable domain (outside the CDR3, taken from reference TRBV2 and TRBJ1-2): EPEVTQTPSHQVTQMGQEVILRCVPISNHLYFYWYRQILGQKVEFLVSFYNNEISEKSEIFDDQFSVERPDGSNFTLKIRSTKLEDSAMYFCASSRQGYGYTFGSGTRLTVV.

J is TRBJ2-1 and V is TRBV4-1, with 7 bases aligning to TRBD1. CDR3 length: 15 amino acids. Germline V lookup: CDR1 MGHRA, CDR2 YSYEKL. V lost 3 bases, J lost 4 bases, and 6 bases stayed unmatched. The CDR3 region has the DNA TGCGCCAGCAGCCAGGGGACAGTTAAGTACAATGAGCAGTTCTTC. Its protein product is CASSQGTVKYNEQFF.

On this clone: In the same sample, other DNA sequences code for this CDR3. The J gene is TRBJ2-5, the V gene TRBV7-3, with D possibly matching TRBD2 (6 bases). V lost 2 bases, J lost 1 base, and 11 bases lay in between. CDR3 length: 15 residues. Germline V gene sequence: CDR1 SGHTA, CDR2 FQGTGA. CDR3: CASSLGLGLQETQYF. DNA for the CDR3: TGTGCCAGCAGCTTAGGCTTGGGACTCCAAGAGACCCAGTACTTC.

The chain carries TRBV6-4 and TRBJ1-1; D might be TRBD1 (6 bases). The V and J ends lost 0 bases and 6 bases respectively, with 14 bases between them. The CDR3 runs to 15 residues. The germline V gene encodes CDR1 MRHNA and CDR2 SNTAGT. CDR3 DNA sequence: TGTGCCAGCAGTGACTCAGGATTCAGGGGTCCTGAAGCTTTCTTT. Its protein is CASSDSGFRGPEAFF.

V and J are TRBV11-3 and TRBJ2-7, with 9 positions matching TRBD2. V shed 1 base and J 0 bases; nucleotides not matched to a gene: 7. Germline CDR1 is SGHNT and CDR2 is YENEEA. The CDR3 sequence is 17 residues long. The CDR3 reads CASSLVFAAGGSYEQYF. The CDR3, as DNA: TGTGCCAGCAGCTTAGTCTTCGCAGCGGGGGGCTCCTACGAGCAGTACTTC. Full variable domain (missing parts from reference TRBV11-3 and TRBJ2-7): EAGVVQSPRYKIIEKKQPVAFWCNPISGHNTLYWYLQNLGQGPELLIRYENEEAVDDSQLPKDRFSAERLKGVDSTLKIQPAELGDSAVYLCASSLVFAAGGSYEQYFGPGTRLTVT.

The chain is built from TRBV9 and TRBJ2-7, with TRBD2 as a possible D gene (6 bases). CDR1 and CDR2 from the germline V gene are SGDLS and YYNGEE. The CDR3 contains 14 residues. V shed 0 bases and J shed 6 bases, with 13 bases lying between them. CDR3 in DNA: TGTGCCAGCAGCGTAGCTGGAGGGGCGGTCGAGCAGTACTTC. Translated: CASSVAGGAVEQYF.

This chain links TRBV7-3 with TRBJ1-2, with D tentatively TRBD1 (5 bases). Trimming shortened V by 4 bases and J by 7 bases, and 16 bases separated the two germline ends. Germline V lookup: CDR1 SGHTA, CDR2 FQGTGA. This CDR3 comprises 14 residues. CDR3 coding DNA: TGTGCCAGCAGCTCTCAGGGAGGGCGGGGTGGCTACACCTTC. Translation gives CASSSQGGRGGYTF.

The rearrangement uses TRBV6-2 or TRBV6-3 and TRBJ1-3; D not certain. CDR1 and CDR2 (germline): MNHEY, SVGEGT. V was cut by 2 bases and J by 0 bases, with 8 bases left in between. The CDR3 spans 15 residues. The chain's CDR3 is CASSYGRSSGNTIYF. The CDR3 DNA sequence: TGTGCCAGCAGTTACGGACGGAGCTCTGGAAACACCATATATTTT.

The chain has TRBV6-4 and TRBJ1-4; D gene ambiguous. The germline V gene encodes CDR1 MRHNA and CDR2 SNTAGT. This CDR3 comprises 16 residues. The V end was cut by 2 bases, the J end by 0 bases, with 10 bases between. The CDR3 here is CASSDQSYATNEKLFF. The CDR3 nucleotides read TGTGCCAGCAGTGACCAGTCCTACGCAACTAATGAAAAACTGTTTTTT.

This chain links TRBV7-3 with TRBJ2-1; D perhaps matches TRBD2 (5 bases). The CDR3 extends over 15 amino acids. The V gene lost 5 bases and the J gene lost 9 bases, with 20 bases spanning the gap. Germline V gene sequence: CDR1 SGHTA, CDR2 FQGTGA. The CDR3 nucleotides read TGTGCCAGCAGCCGATTATCCGGGGATTCCGGTGAGCAGTTCTTC. Residues: CASSRLSGDSGEQFF.

The V call is TRBV21-1, the J call TRBJ1-1. TRBV21-1 is a pseudogene locus. The CDR3 spans 19 residues. CDR3 in DNA: TGTGCCAGCAGCAAGGATAGGTTCCGTCCCAGTTATAGGAACACTGAAGCTTTCTTT. Translation gives CASSKDRFRPSYRNTEAFF.

V is TRBV11-1 and J is TRBJ2-1; D may be TRBD1 (6 bases). Germline lookup yields CDR1 SGHAT and CDR2 FQDESV (reference sequence). Between the trimmed V and J ends, which lost 2 bases and 8 bases, there was a span of 16 bases. The CDR3 loop spans 15 amino acids. CDR3 region: CASSLTQGSWHEQFF. CDR3 nucleotides: TGTGCCAGCAGCTTAACACAGGGAAGTTGGCATGAGCAGTTCTTC.

V gene TRBV7-2 combines with J gene TRBJ2-3; 9 bases align to TRBD2. Per the germline V gene, CDR1 is SGHTA and CDR2 is FQGNSA. Trimming at V came to 2 bases and at J to 0 bases, leaving 6 bases not matched to a gene. The CDR3 has 17 amino acids. Written as DNA, the CDR3 is TGTGCCAGCAGCTTATCCTCGACTAGCGGAAGCACAGATACGCAGTATTTT. Translating it yields CASSLSSTSGSTDTQYF.

The V gene is TRBV4-3, the J gene TRBJ1-4, with D unclear. V gave up 1 base and J gave up 4 bases, with 10 bases separating them. This CDR3 has 15 residues. From germline, CDR1 is LGHNA and CDR2 YSLEER. The CDR3 nucleotides read TGCGCCAGCAGCCAAGTTAACCGAATTAATGAAAAACTGTTTTTT. Translated: CASSQVNRINEKLFF.

The J gene is TRBJ2-3, the V gene TRBV7-9, with D perhaps matching TRBD2 (6 bases). Germline V gene data show CDR1 as SEHNR and CDR2 as FQNEAQ (reference sequence). The CDR3 runs 15 residues. The ends were cut back, 5 bases at V and 0 bases at J, with 12 bases in the middle. The CDR3: CASSQAGSSTDTQYF. The CDR3 coding sequence is TGTGCCAGCAGCCAGGCCGGGAGCAGCACAGATACGCAGTATTTT.

This clone was picked up one time. The V call is TRBV12-3 or TRBV12-4, the J call TRBJ1-1, with D unclear. The CDR3 covers 11 residues. Trimming pared 6 bases from V and 6 bases from J, leaving 8 bases between. CDR3 loop: CASRRGSEAFF. As DNA, the CDR3 is TGTGCCAGCAGAAGAGGGTCTGAAGCTTTCTTT.

This chain joins TRBV5-6 and TRBJ2-3; 11 bases are a match to TRBD2. The CDR3 totals 17 residues. The germline V gene encodes CDR1 SGHDT and CDR2 YYEEEE. V lost 3 bases, J lost 3 bases, and 9 bases stayed unmatched. In DNA form, the CDR3 reads TGTGCCAGCAGCTCCGGATTCGGACTAGCGGGTACAGATACGCAGTATTTT. Its translation is CASSSGFGLAGTDTQYF.

The chain has TRBV7-2 and TRBJ2-7, with 8 nucleotides matching TRBD2. CDR3 length: 14 amino acids. Germline CDR1 reads SGHTA; CDR2 reads FQGNSA. J was trimmed by 4 bases and V by 5 bases; bases with no gene match: 7. The CDR3 nucleotides are TGTGCCAGCAGCCCGGGGGGGGCCGATTACGAGCAGTACTTC. This translates into CASSPGGADYEQYF.

The chain recombines TRBV19 with TRBJ2-7, with no clear D. Germline CDR1 LNHDA, CDR2 SQIVND (reference sequence). There are 16 residues in the CDR3. Trimming left V 9 bases short and J 0 bases short, with 21 bases between. The CDR3: CASRPGGSGDSYEQYF. The CDR3, as DNA: TGTGCCAGCAGGCCGGGCGGCAGTGGGGACTCCTACGAGCAGTACTTC.

The J gene is TRBJ2-5, the V gene TRBV5-1; 12 bases match TRBD2. With V trimmed by 0 bases and J by 4 bases, 10 bases remained unmatched. The CDR3 has 18 amino acids. CDR1 and CDR2 (germline): SGHRS, YFSETQ. Here the CDR3 DNA reads TGCGCCAGCAGCTTGGAGAGGACTAGCGGGGCCGGGGGAGAGACCCAGTACTTC. Encoded protein: CASSLERTSGAGGETQYF.

The chain couples TRBV7-3 to TRBJ2-1, with TRBD2 identical over 7 bases. The CDR3 sequence is 15 residues long. The V and J ends lost 2 bases and 6 bases, in that order; junction bases with no gene match: 7. Germline values: CDR1 SGHTA, CDR2 FQGTGA. CDR3 sequence reads: CASSLGVTGGNEQFF. DNA of the CDR3: TGTGCCAGCAGCTTAGGCGTGACGGGAGGCAATGAGCAGTTCTTC.

This rearrangement joins TRBV15 to TRBJ1-1; D is perhaps TRBD1 (6 bases). CDR1 LNHNV and CDR2 YYDKDF come from the germline V gene (reference sequence). Trimming took off 5 bases at V and 7 bases at J, with 8 bases between the two ends. The CDR3 sequence is 11 residues long. This CDR3 is CATSQDSEAFF. The CDR3 DNA sequence: TGTGCCACCAGCCAGGACAGTGAAGCTTTCTTT.

The chain has TRBV28 and TRBJ1-3; a possible D gene is TRBD1 (5 bases). Between the trimmed V and J ends, which lost 3 bases and 0 bases, there was a span of 9 bases. The germline gives CDR1 MDHEN, CDR2 SYDVKM. This CDR3 spans 15 amino acids. CDR3 nucleotide sequence: TGTGCCAGCAGTTTTATGGGGGACTCTGGAAACACCATATATTTT. It translates to CASSFMGDSGNTIYF.

This sequence joins TRBV20-1 and TRBJ1-2; 8 bases match TRBD1. Trimming removed 6 bases from V and 8 bases from J; junction bases left unmatched: 5. CDR3 length equals 11 residues. Germline CDR1 reads DFQATT; CDR2 reads SNEGSKA (reference sequence). The CDR3 DNA reads TGCAGTGCCATGGACAGGGCCGGCTACACCTTC. Translation: CSAMDRAGYTF.

In its sample, this clone was seen a few times. The genes are TRBV30 and TRBJ2-7; no clear D. This CDR3 is 13 amino acids long. The V end was cut by 4 bases, the J end by 0 bases, with 10 bases between. CDR1 and CDR2 from the germline V gene are GTSNPN and SVGIG (reference sequence). The CDR3 reads CAWKRSSSYEQYF. For the CDR3, the DNA is TGTGCCTGGAAGAGGTCCAGCTCCTACGAGCAGTACTTC.

This rearrangement joins TRBV11-2 to TRBJ2-6, with a tentative D call TRBD2 (5 bases). Germline CDR1 and CDR2: SGHAT and FQNNGV. This CDR3 spans 16 amino acids. V lost 3 bases, J lost 3 bases, and 12 bases lay in between. CDR3 nucleotide sequence: TGTGCCAGCAGCTTGACGACGGCGGGTGGGGCCAACGTCCTGACTTTC. Translating gives CASSLTTAGGANVLTF.

The chain joins TRBV7-2 to TRBJ1-2; 7 positions match TRBD1. This CDR3 contains 14 residues. Germline CDR1 SGHTA, CDR2 FQGNSA. Germline trimming cut 1 base from V and 3 bases from J; bases unmatched to any gene: 2. The CDR3: CASSLGGTDYGYTF. Here the CDR3 DNA reads TGTGCCAGCAGCTTAGGAGGGACAGACTATGGCTACACCTTC.